The source of this TCR beta chain is a study of cytomegalovirus exposure and HLA in healthy donors. Regarding the study as a whole: Investigators reported approximately 150 TCR beta chains as tied to cytomegalovirus.

In germline, CDR1 is MNHNS, CDR2 SASEGT. V lost 10 bases, J lost 1 base, and 14 bases lay in between. The length of the CDR3 is 14 residues. With respect to this clone: As yet, its antigen is unknown.

PCR employed 60 Vbeta and 13 Jbeta primers. Libraries were prepared by immunoSEQ multiplex PCR; TCRdb keeps only in-frame clonotypes and omits some of them. The table lists more than 110,000 clones. Source material: PBMCs. This chain connects TRBV6-1 to TRBJ1-5, with TRBD1 as a possible D gene (6 bases). This receptor was taken from a man aged 40-55 years in good health and CMV-seronegative. The CDR3 here is CATLQGWSNQPQHF. The CDR3, as DNA: TGTGCCACCCTACAGGGATGGAGCAATCAGCCCCAGCATTTT.